Detailed here is one T cell receptor (beta chain). Its target is unknown. These data originate in a study of shared clonotypes between healthy human individuals. TCRdb keeps only in-frame clones here, not all; method: immunoSEQ multiplex PCR. Here the sample spans about 2.1 million clones, 85% to 95% being singletons. Study results and limitations: What limited the represented genetic and exposure-history diversity was the small number of donors. An effect of sequencing depth on clonotype sharing among donors was expected.

CDR1 is SGDLS and CDR2 is YYNGEE in the germline V gene. Trimming removed 6 bases at V and 1 base at J, with 17 bases between. The CDR3 consists of 17 residues. CD45RO negativity and positive selection for CCR7 defined naive CD8 cells, a population that excluded terminally differentiated effector memory CD45RA+ cells. This receptor was taken from a young man in good health. Some clones in this sample may be carry-over from other donors' samples. The J gene is TRBJ2-6, the V gene TRBV9; D remains unclear. Sequences were obtained from naive CD8+ T cells from PBMCs. The CDR3 DNA reads as TGTGCCAGCACAAGGGAACCTATTTTGTCTGGGGCCAACGTCCTGACTTTC. This sequence encodes CASTREPILSGANVLTF.